Below, one T cell receptor (beta chain) is given with its context. The antigen is undetermined. Data came from immunoSEQ multiplex PCR; TCRdb stores just in-frame clones and leaves some out. The sample holds roughly 120,000 clones, approximately 91% seen once. This record belongs to a study of T cell responses to AZD1222 COVID-19 vaccine. Germline loops: CDR1 MNHEY, CDR2 SMNVEV (reference sequence). CDR3 length: 13 amino acids. Trimming removed 6 bases at V and 5 bases at J, with 13 bases between. Study-wide results and caveats: The donor cohort was predominantly white British with a female majority, and clonal diversity may have been underestimated. Spike-specific TCR breadth and depth grew following two AZD1222 doses.

The clonotype comes from an adult in good health. Sample: peripheral blood, taken on day 0 of AZD1222 vaccination. The chain carries TRBV27 and TRBJ1-1; D is perhaps TRBD1 (6 bases). The CDR3 loop is CASSRKQGTEAFF. CDR3 sequence (DNA): TGTGCCAGCAGCCGAAAACAGGGAACTGAAGCTTTCTTT.